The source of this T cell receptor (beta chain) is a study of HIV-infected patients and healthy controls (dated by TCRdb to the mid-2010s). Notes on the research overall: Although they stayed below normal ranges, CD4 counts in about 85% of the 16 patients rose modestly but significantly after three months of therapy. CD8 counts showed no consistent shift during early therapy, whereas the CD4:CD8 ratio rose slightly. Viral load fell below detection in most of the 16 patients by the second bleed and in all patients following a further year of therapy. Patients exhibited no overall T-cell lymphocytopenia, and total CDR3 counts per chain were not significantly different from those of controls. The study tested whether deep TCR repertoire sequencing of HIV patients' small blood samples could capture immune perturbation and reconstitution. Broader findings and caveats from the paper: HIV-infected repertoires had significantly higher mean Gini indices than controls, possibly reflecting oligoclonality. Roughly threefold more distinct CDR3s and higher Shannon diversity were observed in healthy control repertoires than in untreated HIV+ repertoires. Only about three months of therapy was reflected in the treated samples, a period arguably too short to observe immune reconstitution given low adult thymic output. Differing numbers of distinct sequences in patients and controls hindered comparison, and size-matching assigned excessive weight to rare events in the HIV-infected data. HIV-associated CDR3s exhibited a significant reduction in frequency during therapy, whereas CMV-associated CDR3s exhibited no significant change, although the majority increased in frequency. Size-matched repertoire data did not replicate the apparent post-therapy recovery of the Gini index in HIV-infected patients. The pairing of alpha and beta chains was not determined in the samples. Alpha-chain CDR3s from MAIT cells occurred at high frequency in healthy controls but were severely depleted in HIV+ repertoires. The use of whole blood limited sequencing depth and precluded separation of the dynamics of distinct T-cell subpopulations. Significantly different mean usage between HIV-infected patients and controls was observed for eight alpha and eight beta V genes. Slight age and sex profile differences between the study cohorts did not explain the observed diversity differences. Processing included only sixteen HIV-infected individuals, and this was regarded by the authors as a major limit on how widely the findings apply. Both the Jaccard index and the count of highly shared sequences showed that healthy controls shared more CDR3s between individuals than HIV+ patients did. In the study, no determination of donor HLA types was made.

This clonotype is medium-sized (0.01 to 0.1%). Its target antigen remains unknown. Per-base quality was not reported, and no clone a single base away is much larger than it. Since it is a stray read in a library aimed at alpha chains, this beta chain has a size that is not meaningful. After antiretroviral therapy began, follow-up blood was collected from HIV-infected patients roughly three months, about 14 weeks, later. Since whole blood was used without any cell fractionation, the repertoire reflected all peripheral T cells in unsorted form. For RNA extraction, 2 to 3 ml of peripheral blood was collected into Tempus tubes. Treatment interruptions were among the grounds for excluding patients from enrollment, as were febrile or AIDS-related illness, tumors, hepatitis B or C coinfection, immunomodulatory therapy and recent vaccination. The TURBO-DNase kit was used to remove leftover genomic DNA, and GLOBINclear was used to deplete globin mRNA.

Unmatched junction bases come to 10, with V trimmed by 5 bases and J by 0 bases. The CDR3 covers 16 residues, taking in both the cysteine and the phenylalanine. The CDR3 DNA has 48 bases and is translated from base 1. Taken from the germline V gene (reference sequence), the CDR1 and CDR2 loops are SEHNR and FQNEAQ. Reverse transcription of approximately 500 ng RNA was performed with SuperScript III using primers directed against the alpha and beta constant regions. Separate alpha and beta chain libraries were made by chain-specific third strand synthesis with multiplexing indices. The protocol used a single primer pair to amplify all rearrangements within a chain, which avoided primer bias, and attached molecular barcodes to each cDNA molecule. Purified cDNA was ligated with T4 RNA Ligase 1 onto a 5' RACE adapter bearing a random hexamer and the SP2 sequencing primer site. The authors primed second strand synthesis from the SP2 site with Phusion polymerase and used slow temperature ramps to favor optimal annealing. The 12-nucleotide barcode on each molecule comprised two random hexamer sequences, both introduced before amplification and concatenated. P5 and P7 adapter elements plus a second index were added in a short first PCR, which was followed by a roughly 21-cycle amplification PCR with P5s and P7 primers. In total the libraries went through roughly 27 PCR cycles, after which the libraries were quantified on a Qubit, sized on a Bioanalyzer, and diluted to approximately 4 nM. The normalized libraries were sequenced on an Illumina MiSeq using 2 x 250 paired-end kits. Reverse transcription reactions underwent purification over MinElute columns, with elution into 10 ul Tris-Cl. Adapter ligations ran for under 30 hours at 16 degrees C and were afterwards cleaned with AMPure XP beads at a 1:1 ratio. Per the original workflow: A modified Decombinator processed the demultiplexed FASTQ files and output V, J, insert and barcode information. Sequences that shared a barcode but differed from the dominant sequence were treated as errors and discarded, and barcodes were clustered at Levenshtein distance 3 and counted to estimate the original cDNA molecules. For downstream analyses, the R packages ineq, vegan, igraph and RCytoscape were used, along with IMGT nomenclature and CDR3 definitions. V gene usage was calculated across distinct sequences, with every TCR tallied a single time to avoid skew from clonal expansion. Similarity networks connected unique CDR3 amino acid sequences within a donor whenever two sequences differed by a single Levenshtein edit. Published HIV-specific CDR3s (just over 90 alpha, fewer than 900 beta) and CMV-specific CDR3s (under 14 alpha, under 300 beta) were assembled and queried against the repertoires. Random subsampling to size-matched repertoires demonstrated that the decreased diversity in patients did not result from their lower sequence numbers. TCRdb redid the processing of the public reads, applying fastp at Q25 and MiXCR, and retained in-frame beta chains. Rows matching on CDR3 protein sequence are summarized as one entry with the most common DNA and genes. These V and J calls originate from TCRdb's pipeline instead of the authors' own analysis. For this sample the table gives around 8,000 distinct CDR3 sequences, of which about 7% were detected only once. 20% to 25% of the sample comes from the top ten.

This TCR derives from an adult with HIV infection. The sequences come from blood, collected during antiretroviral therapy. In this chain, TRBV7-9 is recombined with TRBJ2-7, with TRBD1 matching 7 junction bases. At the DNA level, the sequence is TGTGCCAGCAGCGCCCGGACAGGCTCCGTCTCCTACGAGCAGTACTTC. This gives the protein CASSARTGSVSYEQYF.